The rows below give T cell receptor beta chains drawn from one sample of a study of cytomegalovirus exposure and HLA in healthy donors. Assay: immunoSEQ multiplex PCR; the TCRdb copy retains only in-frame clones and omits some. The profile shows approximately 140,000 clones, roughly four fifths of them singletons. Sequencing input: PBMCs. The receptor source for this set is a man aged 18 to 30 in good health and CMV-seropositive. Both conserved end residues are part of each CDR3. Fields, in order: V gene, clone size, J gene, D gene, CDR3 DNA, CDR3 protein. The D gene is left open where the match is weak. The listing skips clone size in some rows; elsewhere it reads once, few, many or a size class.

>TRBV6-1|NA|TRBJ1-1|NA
TGTGCCAGCAGGGTGTCAAACATGAACACTGAAGCTTTCTTT
CASRVSNMNTEAFF
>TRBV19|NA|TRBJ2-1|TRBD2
TGTGCCAGTAGTGCCGGGGGGGCTCGATCCTACAATGAGCAGTTCTTC
CASSAGGARSYNEQFF
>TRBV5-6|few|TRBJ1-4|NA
TGTGCCAGCAGCTTGGGCAGGGGCGGAGAAAAACTGTTTTTT
CASSLGRGGEKLFF
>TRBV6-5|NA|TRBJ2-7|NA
TGTGCCAGCAGGGGGCCAGGAACCTACGAGCAGTACTTC
CASRGPGTYEQYF
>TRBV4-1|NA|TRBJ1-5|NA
TGCGCCAGCAGCCAAGGGGGGGGTTATAGCAATCAGCCCCAGCATTTT
CASSQGGGYSNQPQHF
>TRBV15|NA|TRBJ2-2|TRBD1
TGTGCCACCAGCACTGGACAGGGGGCCGGGGAGCTGTTTTTT
CATSTGQGAGELFF
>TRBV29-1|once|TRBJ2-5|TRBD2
TGCAGCGTGGTAGCGGGAGGGGAGACCCAGTACTTC
CSVVAGGETQYF
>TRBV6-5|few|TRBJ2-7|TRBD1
TGTGCCAGCAGTCCAAGACAGGGAAGTTACGAGCAGTACTTC
CASSPRQGSYEQYF
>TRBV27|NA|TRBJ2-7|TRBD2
TGTGCCAGCAGCGGGCGGCGGGAGGGCTACGAGCAGTACTTC
CASSGRREGYEQYF
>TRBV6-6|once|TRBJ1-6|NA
TGTGCCAGCAGTTACTCGTCTGCGGGGGCTAATTCACCCCTCCACTTT
CASSYSSAGANSPLHF
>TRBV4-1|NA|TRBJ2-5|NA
TGCGCCAGCAGCCAAGAGGTGGGTAGCGTCAAGGGAGAGACCCAGTACTTC
CASSQEVGSVKGETQYF
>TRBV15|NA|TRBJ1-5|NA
TGTGCCACCAGCACTACTCAGCCCCAGCATTTT
CATSTTQPQHF
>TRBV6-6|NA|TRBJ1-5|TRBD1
TGTGCCAGCAGGGGACAGACACAGGGAAGCAATCAGCCCCAGCATTTT
CASRGQTQGSNQPQHF
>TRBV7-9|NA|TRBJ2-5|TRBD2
TGTGCCAGCAGACAACTAGCGGGAGAAGAGACCCAGTACTTC
CASRQLAGEETQYF
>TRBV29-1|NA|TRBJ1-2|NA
TGCAGCACCCATCGCGTGAACAGGGTCTATGGCTACACCTTC
CSTHRVNRVYGYTF
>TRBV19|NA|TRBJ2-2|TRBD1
TGTGCCAGTAGTCGTCGGGGACAGGGGGGTACCGGGGAGCTGTTTTTT
CASSRRGQGGTGELFF